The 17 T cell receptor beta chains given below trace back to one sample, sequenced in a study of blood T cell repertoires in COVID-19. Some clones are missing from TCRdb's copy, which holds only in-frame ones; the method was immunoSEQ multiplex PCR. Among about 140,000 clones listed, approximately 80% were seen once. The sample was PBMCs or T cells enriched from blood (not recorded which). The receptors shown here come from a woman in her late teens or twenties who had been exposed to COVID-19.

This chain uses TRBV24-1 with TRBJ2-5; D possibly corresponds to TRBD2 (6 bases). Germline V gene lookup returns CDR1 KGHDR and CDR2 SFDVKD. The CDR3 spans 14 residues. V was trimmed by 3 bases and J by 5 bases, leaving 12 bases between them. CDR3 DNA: TGTGCCACCAGTGATGGGGACTTTTCGGAGACCCAGTACTTC. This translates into CATSDGDFSETQYF.

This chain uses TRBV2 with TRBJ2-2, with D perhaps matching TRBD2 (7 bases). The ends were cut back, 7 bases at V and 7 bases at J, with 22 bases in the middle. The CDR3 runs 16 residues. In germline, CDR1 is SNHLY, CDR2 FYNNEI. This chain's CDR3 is CASNLGGLGDNGELFF. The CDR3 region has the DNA TGTGCCAGCAATTTGGGGGGGCTGGGTGATAACGGGGAGCTGTTTTTT.

Here the CDR3 DNA reads TGTGCCAGCAGTTACTCATTGGCGGGAGCTTTAAACGAGCAGTACTTC. Translated, it gives CASSYSLAGALNEQYF. The J gene is TRBJ2-7, the V gene TRBV6-5; the match to TRBD2 covers 7 bases. This CDR3 spans 16 amino acids. Germline CDR1 reads MNHEY; CDR2 reads SVGAGI. J lost 5 bases, V lost 0 bases, and 10 bases had no gene match.

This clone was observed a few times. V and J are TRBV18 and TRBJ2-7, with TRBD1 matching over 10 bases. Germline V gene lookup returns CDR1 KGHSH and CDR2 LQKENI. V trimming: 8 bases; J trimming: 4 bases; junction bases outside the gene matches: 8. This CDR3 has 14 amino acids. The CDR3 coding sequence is TGTGCCAGCCGAGAGACGGGACAGGGGTACGAGCAGTACTTC. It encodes CASRETGQGYEQYF. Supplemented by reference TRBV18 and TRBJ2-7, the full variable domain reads NAGVMQNPRHLVRRRGQEARLRCSPMKGHSHVYWYRQLPEEGLKFMVYLQKENIIDESGMPKERFSAEFPKEGPSILRIQQVVRGDSAAYFCASRETGQGYEQYFGPGTRLTVT.

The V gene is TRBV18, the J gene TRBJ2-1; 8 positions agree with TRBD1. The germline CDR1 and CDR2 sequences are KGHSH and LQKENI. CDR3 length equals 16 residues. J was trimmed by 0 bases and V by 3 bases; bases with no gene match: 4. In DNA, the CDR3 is TGTGCCAGCTCACCTCGGACAGGGAACTCCTACAATGAGCAGTTCTTC. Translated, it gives CASSPRTGNSYNEQFF.

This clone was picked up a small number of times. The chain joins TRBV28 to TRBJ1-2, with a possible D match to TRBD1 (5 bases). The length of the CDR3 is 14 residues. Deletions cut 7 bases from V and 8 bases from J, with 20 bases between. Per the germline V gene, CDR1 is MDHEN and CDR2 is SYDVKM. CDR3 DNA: TGTGCCAGCATCTCAAAGCCAGGGTGGGTCGGCTACACCTTC. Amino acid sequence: CASISKPGWVGYTF.

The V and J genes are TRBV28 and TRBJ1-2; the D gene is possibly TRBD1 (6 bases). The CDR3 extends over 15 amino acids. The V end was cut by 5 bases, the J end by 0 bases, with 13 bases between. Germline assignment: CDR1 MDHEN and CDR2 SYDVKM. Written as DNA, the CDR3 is TGTGCCAGCAGTAGACTGACAGGCGCTAACTATGGCTACACCTTC. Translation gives CASSRLTGANYGYTF.

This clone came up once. CDR3 coding DNA: TGTGCCATCAGTGAGCGGTTCAGGTTGAGCAACGAGCAGTACTTC. This translates into CAISERFRLSNEQYF. The chain joins TRBV10-3 to TRBJ2-7; D remains ambiguous. The CDR3 is 15 amino acids. Germline V gene data show CDR1 as ENHRY and CDR2 as SYGVKD. V was cut by 2 bases and J by 5 bases, with 16 bases left in between.

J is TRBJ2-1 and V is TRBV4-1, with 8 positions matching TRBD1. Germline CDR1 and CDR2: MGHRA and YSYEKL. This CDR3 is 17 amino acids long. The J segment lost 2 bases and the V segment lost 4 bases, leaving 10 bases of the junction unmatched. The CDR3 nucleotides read TGCGCCAGCAGCCCTCAAGAAGGACAGGGAACCTACAATGAGCAGTTCTTC. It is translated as CASSPQEGQGTYNEQFF.

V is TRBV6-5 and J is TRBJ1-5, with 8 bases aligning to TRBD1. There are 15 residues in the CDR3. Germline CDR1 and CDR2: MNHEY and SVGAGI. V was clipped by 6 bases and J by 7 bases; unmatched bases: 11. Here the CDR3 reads CASSDGQGVGQPQHF. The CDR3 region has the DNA TGTGCCAGCAGCGATGGACAGGGCGTAGGCCAGCCCCAGCATTTT.

This CDR3 reads CASSLTSGTGGTGELFF. The CDR3, as DNA: TGTGCCAGCAGCTTAACGTCGGGGACAGGGGGGACCGGGGAGCTGTTTTTT. This chain connects TRBV7-3 to TRBJ2-2; 11 bases fit TRBD1. The CDR3 runs to 17 residues. V dropped 0 bases and J dropped 5; count of bases not matched to a gene: 5. Germline CDR1 reads SGHTA; CDR2 reads FQGTGA.

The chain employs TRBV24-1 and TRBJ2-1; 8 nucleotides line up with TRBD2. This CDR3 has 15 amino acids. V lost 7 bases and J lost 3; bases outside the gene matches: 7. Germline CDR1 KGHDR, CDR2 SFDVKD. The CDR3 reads CATSAGTRDYNEQFF. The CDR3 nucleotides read TGTGCCACCAGCGCCGGGACTAGGGACTACAATGAGCAGTTCTTC.

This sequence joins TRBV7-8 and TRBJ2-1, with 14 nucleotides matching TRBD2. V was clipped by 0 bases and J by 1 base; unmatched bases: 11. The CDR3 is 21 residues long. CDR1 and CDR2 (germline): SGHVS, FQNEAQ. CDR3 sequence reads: CASSLATGTSGRSGSYNEQFF. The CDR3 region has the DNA TGTGCCAGCAGCTTAGCCACCGGGACTAGCGGGAGAAGTGGATCCTACAATGAGCAGTTCTTC.

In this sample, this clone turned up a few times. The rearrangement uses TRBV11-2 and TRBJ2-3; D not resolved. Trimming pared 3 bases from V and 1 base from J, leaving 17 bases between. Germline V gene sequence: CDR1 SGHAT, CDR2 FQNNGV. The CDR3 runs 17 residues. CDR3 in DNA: TGTGCCAGCAGCTTTAGTAGTCCTAGTGGTGGCACAGATACGCAGTATTTT. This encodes CASSFSSPSGGTDTQYF.

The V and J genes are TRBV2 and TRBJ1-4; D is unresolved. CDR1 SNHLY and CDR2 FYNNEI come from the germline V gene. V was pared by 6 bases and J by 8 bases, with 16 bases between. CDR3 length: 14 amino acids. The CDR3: CASRFLGQREKLFF. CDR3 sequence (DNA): TGTGCCAGCAGATTTCTCGGGCAGCGGGAAAAACTGTTTTTT.

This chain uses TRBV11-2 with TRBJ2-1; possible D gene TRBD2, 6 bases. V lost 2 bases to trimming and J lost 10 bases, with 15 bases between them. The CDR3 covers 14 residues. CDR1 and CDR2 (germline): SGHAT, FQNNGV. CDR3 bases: TGTGCCAGCAGCTTAAGTCGGGCGGGGATCGAGCAGTTCTTC. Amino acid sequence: CASSLSRAGIEQFF.

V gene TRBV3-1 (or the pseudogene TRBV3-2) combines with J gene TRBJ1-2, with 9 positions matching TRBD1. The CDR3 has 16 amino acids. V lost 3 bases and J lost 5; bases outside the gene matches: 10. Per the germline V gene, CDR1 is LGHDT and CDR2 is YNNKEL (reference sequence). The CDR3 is CASSQGQGPAQYGYTF. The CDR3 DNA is TGTGCCAGCAGCCAGGGACAGGGCCCGGCGCAGTATGGCTACACCTTC.